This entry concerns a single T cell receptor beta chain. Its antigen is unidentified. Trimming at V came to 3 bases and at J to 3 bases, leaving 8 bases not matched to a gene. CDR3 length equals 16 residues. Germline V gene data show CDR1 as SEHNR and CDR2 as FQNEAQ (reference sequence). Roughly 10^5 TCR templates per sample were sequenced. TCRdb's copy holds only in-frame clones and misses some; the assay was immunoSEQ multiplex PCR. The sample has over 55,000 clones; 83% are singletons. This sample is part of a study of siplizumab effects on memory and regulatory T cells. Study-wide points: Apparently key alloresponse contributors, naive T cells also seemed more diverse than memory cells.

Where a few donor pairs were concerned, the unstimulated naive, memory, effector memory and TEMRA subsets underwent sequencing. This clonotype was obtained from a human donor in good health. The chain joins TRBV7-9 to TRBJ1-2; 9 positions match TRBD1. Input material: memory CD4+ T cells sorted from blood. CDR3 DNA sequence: TGTGCCAGCAGCTTTGGGACAGGGACGTTGGACTATGGCTACACCTTC. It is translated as CASSFGTGTLDYGYTF.